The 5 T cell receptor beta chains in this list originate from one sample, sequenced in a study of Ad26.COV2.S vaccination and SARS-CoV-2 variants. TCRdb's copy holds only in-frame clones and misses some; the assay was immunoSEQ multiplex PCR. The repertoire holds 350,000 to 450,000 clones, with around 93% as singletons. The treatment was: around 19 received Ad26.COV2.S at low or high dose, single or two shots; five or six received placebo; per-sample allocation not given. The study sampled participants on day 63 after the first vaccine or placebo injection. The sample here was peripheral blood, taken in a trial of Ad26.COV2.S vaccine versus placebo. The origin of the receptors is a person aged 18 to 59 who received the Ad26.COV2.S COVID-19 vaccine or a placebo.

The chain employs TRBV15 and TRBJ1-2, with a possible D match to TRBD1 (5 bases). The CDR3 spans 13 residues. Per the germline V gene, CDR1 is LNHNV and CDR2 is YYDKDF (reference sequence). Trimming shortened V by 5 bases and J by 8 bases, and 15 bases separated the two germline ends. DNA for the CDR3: TGTGCCACCAGCGGGGGGACCTACTTAGGCTACACCTTC. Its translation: CATSGGTYLGYTF. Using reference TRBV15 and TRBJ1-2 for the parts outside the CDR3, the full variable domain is DAMVIQNPRYQVTQFGKPVTLSCSQTLNHNVMYWYQQKSSQAPKLLFHYYDKDFNNEADTPDNFQSRRPNTSFCFLDIRSPGLGDTAMYLCATSGGTYLGYTFGSGTRLTVV.

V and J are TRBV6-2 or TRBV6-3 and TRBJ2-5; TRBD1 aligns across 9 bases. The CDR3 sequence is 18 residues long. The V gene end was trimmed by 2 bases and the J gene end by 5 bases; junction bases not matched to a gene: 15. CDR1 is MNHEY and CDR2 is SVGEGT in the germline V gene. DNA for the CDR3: TGTGCCAGCAGTTACGGAAGGACAGGGGTGGCCTCCAGGGAGACCCAGTACTTC. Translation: CASSYGRTGVASRETQYF.

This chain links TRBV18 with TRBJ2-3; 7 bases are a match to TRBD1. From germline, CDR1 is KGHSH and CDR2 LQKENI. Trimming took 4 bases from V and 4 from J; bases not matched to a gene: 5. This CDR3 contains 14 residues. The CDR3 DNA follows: TGTGCCAGCTCACAACAGGGGTCCCCAGATACGCAGTATTTT. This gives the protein CASSQQGSPDTQYF.

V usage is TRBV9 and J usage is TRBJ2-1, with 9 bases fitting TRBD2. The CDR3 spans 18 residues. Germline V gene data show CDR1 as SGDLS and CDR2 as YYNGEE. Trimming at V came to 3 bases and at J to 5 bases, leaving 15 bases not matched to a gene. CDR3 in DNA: TGTGCCAGCAGCGCATTAAACCGCGGGGGGGCTAAAGACAATGAGCAGTTCTTC. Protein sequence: CASSALNRGGAKDNEQFF. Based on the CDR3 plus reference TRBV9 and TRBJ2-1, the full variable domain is DSGVTQTPKHLITATGQRVTLRCSPRSGDLSVYWYQQSLDQGLQFLIQYYNGEERAKGNILERFSAQQFPDLHSELNLSSLELGDSALYFCASSALNRGGAKDNEQFFGPGTRLTVL.

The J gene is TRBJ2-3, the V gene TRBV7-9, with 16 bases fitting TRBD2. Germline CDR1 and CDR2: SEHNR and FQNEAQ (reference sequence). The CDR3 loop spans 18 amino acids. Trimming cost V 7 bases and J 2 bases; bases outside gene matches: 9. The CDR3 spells CASTDTGLAGGYTDTQYF. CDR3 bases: TGTGCCAGCACGGATACGGGACTAGCGGGGGGGTACACAGATACGCAGTATTTT.